Described below is a single T cell receptor (beta chain) sequence and its context. What it recognizes is unknown. The protocol was immunoSEQ multiplex PCR, while the TCRdb copy is restricted to in-frame clones and leaves out a portion. The table includes tens of thousands of clones, approximately 86% detected once. This entry belongs to a study of OX40 agonist ivuxolimab in advanced cancers. Study summary: Patients received the agonistic anti-OX40 (CD134) antibody ivuxolimab.

Autoimmune disease history or systemic immunosuppression excluded patients. The CDR3 contains 16 residues. Study-level findings and limits: Circulating CD4+ and CD8+ T cells showed clonal expansion by week 6 at 0.1 to 3.0 mg/kg.

This sequence was found in an adult with an advanced solid tumor such as melanoma, head and neck, liver or kidney cancer. The chain carries TRBV21-1 and TRBJ2-1; TRBD2 is the table's D call, not checked against the DNA. TRBV21-1 is annotated as a pseudogene. The sample was CD4+ or CD8+ T cells sorted from blood, taken in a trial of the OX40 agonist ivuxolimab. The CDR3 DNA follows: TGTGCCAGCAGCAAAAGAAGGAGGGATAAAGACAATGAGCAGTTCTTC. Translating it yields CASSKRRRDKDNEQFF.